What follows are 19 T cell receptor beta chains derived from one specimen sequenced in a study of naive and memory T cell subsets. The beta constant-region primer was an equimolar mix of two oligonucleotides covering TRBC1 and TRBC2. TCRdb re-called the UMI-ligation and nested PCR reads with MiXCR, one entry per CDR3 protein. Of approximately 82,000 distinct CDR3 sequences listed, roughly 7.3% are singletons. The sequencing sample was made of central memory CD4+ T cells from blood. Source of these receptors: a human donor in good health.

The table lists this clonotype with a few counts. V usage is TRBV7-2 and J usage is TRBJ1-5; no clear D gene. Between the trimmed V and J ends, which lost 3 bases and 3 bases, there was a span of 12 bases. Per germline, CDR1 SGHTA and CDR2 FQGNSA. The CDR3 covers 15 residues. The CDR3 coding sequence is TGTGCCAGCAGCTTCCGCGTTATGGACAATCAGCCCCAGCATTTT. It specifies CASSFRVMDNQPQHF.

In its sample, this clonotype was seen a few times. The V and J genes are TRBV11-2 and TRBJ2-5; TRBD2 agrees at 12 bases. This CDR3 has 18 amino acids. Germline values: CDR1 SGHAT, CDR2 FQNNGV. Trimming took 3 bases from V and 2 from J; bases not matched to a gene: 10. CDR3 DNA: TGTGCCAGCAGCTTCCCCCACCCACTAGCGGGGGGTCAAGAGACCCAGTACTTC. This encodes CASSFPHPLAGGQETQYF.

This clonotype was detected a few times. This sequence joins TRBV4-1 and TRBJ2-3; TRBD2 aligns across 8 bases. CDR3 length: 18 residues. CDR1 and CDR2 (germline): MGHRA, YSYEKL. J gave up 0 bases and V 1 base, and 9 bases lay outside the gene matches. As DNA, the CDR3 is TGCGCCAGCAGCCAAGGTTGGGGCGGGGGGCGGAGCACAGATACGCAGTATTTT. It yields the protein CASSQGWGGGRSTDTQYF.

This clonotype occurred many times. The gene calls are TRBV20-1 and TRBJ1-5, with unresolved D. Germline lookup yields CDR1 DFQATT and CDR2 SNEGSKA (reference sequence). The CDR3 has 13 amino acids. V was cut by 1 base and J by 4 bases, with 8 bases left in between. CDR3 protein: CSARADINQPQHF. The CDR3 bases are TGCAGTGCTAGAGCGGATATAAATCAGCCCCAGCATTTT.

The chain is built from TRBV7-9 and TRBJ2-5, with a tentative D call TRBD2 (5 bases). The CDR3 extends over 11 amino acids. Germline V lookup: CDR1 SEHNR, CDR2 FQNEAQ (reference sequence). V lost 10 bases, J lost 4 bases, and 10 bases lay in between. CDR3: CATGGGETQYF. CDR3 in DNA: TGTGCCACCGGAGGTGGAGAGACCCAGTACTTC.

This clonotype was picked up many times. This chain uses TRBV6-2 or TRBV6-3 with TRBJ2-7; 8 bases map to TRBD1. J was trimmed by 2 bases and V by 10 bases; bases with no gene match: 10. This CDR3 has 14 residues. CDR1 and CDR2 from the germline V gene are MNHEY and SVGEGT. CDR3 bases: TGTGCCACCCTGGACAGGGAGAGTACCTACGAGCAGTACTTC. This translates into CATLDRESTYEQYF.

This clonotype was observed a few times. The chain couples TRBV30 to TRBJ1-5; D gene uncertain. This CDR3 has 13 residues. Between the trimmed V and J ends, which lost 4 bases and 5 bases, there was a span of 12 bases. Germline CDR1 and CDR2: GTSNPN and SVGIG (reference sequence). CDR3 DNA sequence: TGTGCCTGGACGGCACAGCTCGATCAGCCCCAGCATTTT. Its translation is CAWTAQLDQPQHF. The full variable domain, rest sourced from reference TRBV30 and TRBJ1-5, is SQTIHQWPATLVQPVGSPLSLECTVEGTSNPNLYWYRQAAGRGLQLLFYSVGIGQISSEVPQNLSASRPQDRQFILSSKKLLLSDSGFYLCAWTAQLDQPQHFGDGTRLSIL.

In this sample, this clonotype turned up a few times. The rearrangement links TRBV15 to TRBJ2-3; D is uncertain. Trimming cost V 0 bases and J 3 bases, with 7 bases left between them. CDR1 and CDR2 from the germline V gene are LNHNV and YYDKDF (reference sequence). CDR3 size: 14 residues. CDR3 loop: CATSRDRVTDTQYF. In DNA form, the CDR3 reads TGTGCCACCAGCAGAGATCGGGTTACAGATACGCAGTATTTT.

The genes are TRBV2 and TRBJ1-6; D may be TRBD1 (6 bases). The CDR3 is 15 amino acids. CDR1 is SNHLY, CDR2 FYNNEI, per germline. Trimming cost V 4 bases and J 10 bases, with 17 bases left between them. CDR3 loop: CASSVGRGWESPLHF. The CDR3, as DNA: TGTGCCAGCAGTGTGGGCAGGGGCTGGGAATCACCCCTCCACTTT.

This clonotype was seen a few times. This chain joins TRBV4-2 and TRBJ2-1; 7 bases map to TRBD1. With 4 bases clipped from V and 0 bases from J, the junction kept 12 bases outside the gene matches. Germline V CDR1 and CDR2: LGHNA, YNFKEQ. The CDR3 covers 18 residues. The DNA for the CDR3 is TGTGCCAGCAGCCTGGCACAGGGGAGCGCAAGCTCCTACAATGAGCAGTTCTTC. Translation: CASSLAQGSASSYNEQFF.

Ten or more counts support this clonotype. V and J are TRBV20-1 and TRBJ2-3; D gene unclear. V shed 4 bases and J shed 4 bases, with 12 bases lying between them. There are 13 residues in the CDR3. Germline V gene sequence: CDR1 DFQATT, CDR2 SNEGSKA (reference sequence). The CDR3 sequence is CSAKPSPADTQYF. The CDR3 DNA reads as TGCAGTGCTAAGCCCTCCCCCGCAGATACGCAGTATTTT.

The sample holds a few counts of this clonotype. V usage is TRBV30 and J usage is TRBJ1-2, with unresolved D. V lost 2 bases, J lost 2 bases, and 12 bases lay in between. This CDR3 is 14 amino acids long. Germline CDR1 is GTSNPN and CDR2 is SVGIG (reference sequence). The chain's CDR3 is CAWSRPPGNYGYTF. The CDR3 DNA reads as TGTGCCTGGAGTCGACCCCCAGGAAACTATGGCTACACCTTC.

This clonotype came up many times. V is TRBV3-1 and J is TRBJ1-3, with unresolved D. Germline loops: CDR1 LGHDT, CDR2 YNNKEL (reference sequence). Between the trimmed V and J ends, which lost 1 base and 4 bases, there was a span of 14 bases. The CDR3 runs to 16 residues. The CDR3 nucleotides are TGTGCCAGCAGCCAAGTCGGATCTTCGACCGGAAACACCATATATTTT. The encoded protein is CASSQVGSSTGNTIYF.

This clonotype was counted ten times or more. CDR3 region: CSANTIAGGTDTQYF. For the CDR3, the DNA is TGCAGTGCTAACACTATAGCGGGGGGCACAGATACGCAGTATTTT. The chain is built from TRBV20-1 and TRBJ2-3; 9 bases are a match to TRBD2. Germline V CDR1 and CDR2: DFQATT, SNEGSKA (reference sequence). The CDR3 spans 15 residues. V trimming: 4 bases; J trimming: 1 base; junction bases outside the gene matches: 6.

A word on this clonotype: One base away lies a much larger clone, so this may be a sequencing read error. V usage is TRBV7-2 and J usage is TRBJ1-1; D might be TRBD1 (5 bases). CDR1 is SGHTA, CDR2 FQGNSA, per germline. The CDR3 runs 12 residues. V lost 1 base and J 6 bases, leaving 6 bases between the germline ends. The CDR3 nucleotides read TGTGCCAGCAGCTTAGGGACACCTGAAGCTTTCTTT. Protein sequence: CASSLGTPEAFF.

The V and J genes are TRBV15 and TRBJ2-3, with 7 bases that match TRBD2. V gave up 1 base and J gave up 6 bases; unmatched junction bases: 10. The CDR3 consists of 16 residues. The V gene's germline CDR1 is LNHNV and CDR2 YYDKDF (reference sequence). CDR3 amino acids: CATSRGTSESKDTQYF. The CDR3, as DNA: TGTGCCACCAGCAGAGGAACTAGCGAGAGTAAGGATACGCAGTATTTT.

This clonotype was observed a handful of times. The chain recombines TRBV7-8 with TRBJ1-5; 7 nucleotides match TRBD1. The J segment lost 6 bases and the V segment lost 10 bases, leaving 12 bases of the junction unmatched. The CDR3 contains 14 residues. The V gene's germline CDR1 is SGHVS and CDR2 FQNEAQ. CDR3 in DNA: TGTGCCACTAAACAGACAGGGTTTAGTCAGCCCCAGCATTTT. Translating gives CATKQTGFSQPQHF.

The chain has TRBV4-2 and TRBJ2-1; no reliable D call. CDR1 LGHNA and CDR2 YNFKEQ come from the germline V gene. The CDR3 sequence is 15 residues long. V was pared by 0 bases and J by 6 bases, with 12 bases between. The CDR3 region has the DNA TGTGCCAGCAGCCAAGATGTCAGGCCCCTCAATGAGCAGTTCTTC. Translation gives CASSQDVRPLNEQFF.

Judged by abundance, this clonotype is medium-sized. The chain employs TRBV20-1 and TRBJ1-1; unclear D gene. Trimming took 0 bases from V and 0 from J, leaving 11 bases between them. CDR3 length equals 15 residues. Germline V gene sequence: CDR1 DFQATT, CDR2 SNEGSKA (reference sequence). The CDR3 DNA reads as TGCAGTGCTAGAGATGGGCGGACCTTGAACACTGAAGCTTTCTTT. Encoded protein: CSARDGRTLNTEAFF.